This T cell receptor (beta chain) came from a study of T cell repertoires in cytomegalovirus infection. Using its own MiXCR run on the reads, TCRdb lists one record per CDR3 protein. The sample holds approximately 1,000,000 distinct CDR3 sequences, 31% seen once. To note about this clonotype: What it binds is not known. At one of its ends the junction is not consistent with the germline gene, which may arise from a read error.

The TCR was taken from a human donor in good health (CMV status not recorded). Some clones in this sample may be carry-over from other donors' samples. The sample here was cultured CD8+ T cells from PBMCs, taken from culture after CMV antigen stimulation.

CDR3 protein: CASRGTDRGGYDEQFF. The CDR3 bases are TGTGCCAGCAGGGGGACGGACAGGGGTGGCTACGATGAGCAGTTCTTC. V usage is TRBV6-1 and J usage is TRBJ2-1, with TRBD1 matching over 9 bases. The CDR3 is 16 amino acids. Germline-derived CDR1 and CDR2 are MNHNS and SASEGT.